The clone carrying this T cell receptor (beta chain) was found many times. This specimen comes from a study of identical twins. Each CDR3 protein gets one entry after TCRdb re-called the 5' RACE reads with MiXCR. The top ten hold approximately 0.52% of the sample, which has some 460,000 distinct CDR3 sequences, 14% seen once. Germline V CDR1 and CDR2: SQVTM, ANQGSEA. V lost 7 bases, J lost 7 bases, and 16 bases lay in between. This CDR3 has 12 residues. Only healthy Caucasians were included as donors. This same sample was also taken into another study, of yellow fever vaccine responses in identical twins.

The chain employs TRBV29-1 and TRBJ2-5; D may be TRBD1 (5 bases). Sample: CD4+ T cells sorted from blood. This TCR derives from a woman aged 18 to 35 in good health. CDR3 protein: CSGDDSQMTQYF. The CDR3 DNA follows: TGCAGCGGCGACGACAGCCAGATGACCCAGTACTTC.